Presented here are 6 T cell receptor beta chains from one specimen sequenced in a study of T cell responses to AZD1222 COVID-19 vaccine. Produced via immunoSEQ multiplex PCR; TCRdb's table is partial and in-frame only. The sample lists around 89,000 clones, over 75% seen once, with 10% in the top ten. The input for sequencing was peripheral blood, taken on day 0 of AZD1222 vaccination. These receptors were taken from an adult in good health.

CDR3 nucleotide sequence: TGTGCCAGTAGTATAGAGGGAAACAGCCAGCCCCAGCATTTT. It yields the protein CASSIEGNSQPQHF. The genes are TRBV19 and TRBJ1-5; D call uncertain. Germline V CDR1 and CDR2: LNHDA, SQIVND (reference sequence). The CDR3 runs 14 residues. V dropped 0 bases and J dropped 7 bases, with 10 bases sitting between them.

This clone appeared a single time. The V call is TRBV3-1 (or the pseudogene TRBV3-2), the J call TRBJ2-1; weak D call: TRBD2 (6 bases). CDR3 size: 14 residues. Germline V lookup: CDR1 LGHDT, CDR2 YNNKEL (reference sequence). V lost 1 base and J lost 9, with 13 bases in between. The CDR3 region is CASSQAGGLGEQFF. The CDR3 coding sequence is TGTGCCAGCAGCCAAGCAGGAGGGCTCGGTGAGCAGTTCTTC.

This clone was seen more than once but under ten times. The CDR3, as DNA: TGTGCCAGCAGCCAAGCCCTCAACACTGAAGCTTTCTTT. This gives the protein CASSQALNTEAFF. This rearrangement joins TRBV3-1 (or the pseudogene TRBV3-2) to TRBJ1-1; D gene ambiguous. Per the germline V gene, CDR1 is LGHDT and CDR2 is YNNKEL (reference sequence). CDR3 length: 13 amino acids. The ends were cut back, 1 base at V and 2 bases at J, with 5 bases in the middle.

The chain employs TRBV19 and TRBJ2-5, with a weak D call TRBD2 (5 bases). Germline assignment: CDR1 LNHDA and CDR2 SQIVND (reference sequence). There are 13 residues in the CDR3. Trimming took off 4 bases at V and 1 base at J, with 7 bases between the two ends. The CDR3, as DNA: TGTGCCAGTAGTACCCGGGGCCAAGAGACCCAGTACTTC. The encoded protein is CASSTRGQETQYF.

This sequence joins TRBV3-1 (or the pseudogene TRBV3-2) and TRBJ2-2, with 7 positions matching TRBD1. With V trimmed by 4 bases and J by 3 bases, 5 bases remained unmatched. Germline V gene data show CDR1 as LGHDT and CDR2 as YNNKEL (reference sequence). CDR3 length: 15 residues. The DNA for the CDR3 is TGTGCCAGCAGCCTGCGACAGGGATACACCGGGGAGCTGTTTTTT. Its translation is CASSLRQGYTGELFF.

The rearrangement joins TRBV11-2 to TRBJ1-2, with a possible D match to TRBD1 (5 bases). V was clipped by 4 bases and J by 0 bases, with 15 bases between them. CDR1 is SGHAT, CDR2 FQNNGV, per germline. This CDR3 has 16 amino acids. The CDR3 sequence is CASSYTRSTANYGYTF. CDR3 DNA: TGTGCCAGCAGCTACACCCGATCGACAGCTAACTATGGCTACACCTTC.